Presented here are 4 T cell receptor beta chains from one specimen sequenced in a study of CD8+ T cells in alopecia areata. Sequencing used cDNA as its template, made by extracting RNA and reverse transcribing it. Measured with immunoSEQ multiplex PCR; TCRdb has only the in-frame clones, and not every one. This sample has 290,000 or so clones and no singletons, with 1.2% in the ten largest. Sorting of pooled cutaneous lymph node cells used CD4, CD8alpha, NKG2D, NKG2ACE and other markers. The source material was CD4+ T cells sorted from a lymph node. Receptor source: a C3H/HeJ mouse with alopecia areata. This mouse strain has H2-k as its MHC haplotype.

This clone was detected a few times. All gene names here are mouse names. The read ends 4 residues shy of where the CDR3 ends; the end is completed using the germline J gene. The chain has TRBV13-1 and TRBJ2-7, with 10 bases aligning to TRBD1. This CDR3 is built from 14 residues. Germline CDR1 reads NSHNY; CDR2 reads SYGAGN. The CDR3 protein is CASSSPGQGYEQYF. The sequenced CDR3 bases are TGTGCCAGCAGTTCACCGGGACAGGGGTAT.

The sample holds many counts of this clone. Genes and germline are mouse. With the read ending 4 residues before the CDR3 end, the germline J gene is used to fill in that end. The same CDR3 is also encoded by other DNA sequences in this sample. This chain uses TRBV1 with TRBJ2-1; 9 bases map to TRBD1. V trimming: 4 bases; J trimming: 3 bases; junction bases outside the gene matches: 1. Germline CDR1 is NSQYPW and CDR2 is LRSPGD (reference sequence). The CDR3 extends over 14 amino acids. The CDR3: CTCSETGGYAEQFF. CDR3 bases read: TGCACCTGCAGTGAGACAGGGGGCTATGCT.

With respect to this clone: Gene names and germline refer to mouse. The read finishes 4 residues shy of the CDR3 end, and the germline J gene is used to complete it. This chain uses TRBV19 with TRBJ2-7; TRBD2 matches at 8 bases. J was trimmed by 3 bases and V by 2 bases; bases with no gene match: 4. The CDR3 spans 14 residues. Per the germline V gene, CDR1 is FNHDT and CDR2 is SITEND (reference sequence). The DNA read from the CDR3 is TGTGCCAGCAGTATTGTTGGGGGGGACTAT. Its translation: CASSIVGGDY. The whole CDR3 region reads CASSIVGGDYEQYF.

Concerning this clone: Gene and germline names: mouse. The read gets to within 4 residues of the CDR3 end, and the germline J gene fills in the rest. At the DNA level, this CDR3 is encoded by other sequences in the same sample as well. V gene TRBV31 combines with J gene TRBJ1-1; D gene unclear. The CDR3 has 11 residues. CDR1 GKSSPN and CDR2 SITVG come from the germline V gene. With 5 bases removed from V and 0 bases from J, the gap between germline ends came to 4 bases. CDR3 DNA, as far as it was read: TGTGCCTGGGGACAGAACACA. It is translated as CAWGQNT. The CDR3 in full is CAWGQNTEVFF.